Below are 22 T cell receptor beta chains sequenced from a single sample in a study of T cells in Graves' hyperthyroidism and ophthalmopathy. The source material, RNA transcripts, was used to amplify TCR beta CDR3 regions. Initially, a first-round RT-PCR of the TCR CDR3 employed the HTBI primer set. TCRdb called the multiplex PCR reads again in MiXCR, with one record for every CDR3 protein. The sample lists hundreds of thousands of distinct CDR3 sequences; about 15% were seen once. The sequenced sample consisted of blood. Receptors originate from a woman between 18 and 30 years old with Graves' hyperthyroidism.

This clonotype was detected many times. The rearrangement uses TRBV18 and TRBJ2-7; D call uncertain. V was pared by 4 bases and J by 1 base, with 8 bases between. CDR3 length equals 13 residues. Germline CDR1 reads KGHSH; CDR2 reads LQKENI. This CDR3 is CASSRDGSYEQYF. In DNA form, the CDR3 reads TGTGCCAGCTCACGCGACGGATCCTACGAGCAGTACTTC.

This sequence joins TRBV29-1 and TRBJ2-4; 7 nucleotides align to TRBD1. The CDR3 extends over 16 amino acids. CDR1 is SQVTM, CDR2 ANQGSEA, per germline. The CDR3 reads CIPRRGMMCSQNIQYF. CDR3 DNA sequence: TGCATCCCCCGCAGGGGGATGATGTGTTCCCAAAACATTCAGTACTTC. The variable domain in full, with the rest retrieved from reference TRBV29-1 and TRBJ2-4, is SAVISQKPSRDICQRGTSLTIQCQVDSQVTMMFWYRQQPGQSLTLIATANQGSEATYESGFVIDKFPISRPNLTFSTLTVSNMSPEDSSIYLCIPRRGMMCSQNIQYFGAGTRLSVL.

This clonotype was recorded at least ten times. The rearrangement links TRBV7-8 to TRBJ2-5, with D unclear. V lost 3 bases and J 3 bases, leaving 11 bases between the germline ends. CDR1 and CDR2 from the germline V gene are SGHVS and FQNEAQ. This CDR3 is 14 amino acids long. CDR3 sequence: CASSFVGYKETQYF. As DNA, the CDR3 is TGTGCCAGCAGCTTCGTGGGTTACAAAGAGACCCAGTACTTC.

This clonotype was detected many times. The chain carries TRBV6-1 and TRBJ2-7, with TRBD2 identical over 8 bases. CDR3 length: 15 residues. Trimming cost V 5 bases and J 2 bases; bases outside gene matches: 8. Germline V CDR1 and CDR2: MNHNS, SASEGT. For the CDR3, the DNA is TGTGCCAGCAGTTATGGTAGCGGGGTAGCCTACGAGCAGTACTTC. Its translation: CASSYGSGVAYEQYF.

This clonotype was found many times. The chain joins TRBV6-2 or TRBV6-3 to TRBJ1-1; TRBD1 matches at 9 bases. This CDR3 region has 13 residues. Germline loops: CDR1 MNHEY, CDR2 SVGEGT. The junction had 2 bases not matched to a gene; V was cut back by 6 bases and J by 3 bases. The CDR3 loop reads CASRGQGYTEAFF. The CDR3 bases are TGTGCCAGCAGGGGACAGGGTTACACTGAAGCTTTCTTT.

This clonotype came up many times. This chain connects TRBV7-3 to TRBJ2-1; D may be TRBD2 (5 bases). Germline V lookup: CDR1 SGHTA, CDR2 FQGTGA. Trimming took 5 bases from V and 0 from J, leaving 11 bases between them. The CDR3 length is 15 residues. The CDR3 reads CASSALAHSYNEQFF. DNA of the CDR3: TGTGCCAGCAGCGCTTTAGCGCACTCCTACAATGAGCAGTTCTTC. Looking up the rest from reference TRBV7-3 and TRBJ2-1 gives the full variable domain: GAGVSQTPSNKVTEKGKYVELRCDPISGHTALYWYRQSLGQGPEFLIYFQGTGAADDSGLPNDRFFAVRPEGSVSTLKIQRTERGDSAVYLCASSALAHSYNEQFFGPGTRLTVL.

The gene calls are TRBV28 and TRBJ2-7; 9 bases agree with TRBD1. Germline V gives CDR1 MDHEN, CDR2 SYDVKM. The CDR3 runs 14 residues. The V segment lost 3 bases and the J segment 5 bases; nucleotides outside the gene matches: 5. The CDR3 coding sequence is TGTGCCAGCAGTTTCCGGGACAGGGAGGACGAGCAGTACTTC. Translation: CASSFRDREDEQYF. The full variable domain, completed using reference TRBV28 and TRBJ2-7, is DVKVTQSSRYLVKRTGEKVFLECVQDMDHENMFWYRQDPGLGLRLIYFSYDVKMKEKGDIPEGYSVSREKKERFSLILESASTNQTSMYLCASSFRDREDEQYFGPGTRLTVT.

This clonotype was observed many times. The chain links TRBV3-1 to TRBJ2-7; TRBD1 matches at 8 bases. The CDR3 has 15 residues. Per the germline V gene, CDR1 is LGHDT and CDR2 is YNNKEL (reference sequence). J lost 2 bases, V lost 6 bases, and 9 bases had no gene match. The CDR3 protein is CASSLGWGQAYEQYF. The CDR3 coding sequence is TGTGCCAGCAGTCTAGGTTGGGGACAGGCCTACGAGCAGTACTTC.

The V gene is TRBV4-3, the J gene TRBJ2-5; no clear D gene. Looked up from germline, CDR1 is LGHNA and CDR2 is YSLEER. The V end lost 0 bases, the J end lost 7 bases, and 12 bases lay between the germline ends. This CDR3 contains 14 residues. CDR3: CASSQELSPRTQYF. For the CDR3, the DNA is TGCGCCAGCAGCCAAGAACTTAGCCCGAGGACCCAGTACTTC.

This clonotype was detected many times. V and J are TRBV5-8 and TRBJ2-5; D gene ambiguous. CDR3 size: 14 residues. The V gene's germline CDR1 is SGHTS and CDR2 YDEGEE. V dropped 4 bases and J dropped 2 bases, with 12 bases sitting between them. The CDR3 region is CASSPRWGQETQYF. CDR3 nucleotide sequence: TGTGCCAGCAGCCCTAGGTGGGGACAAGAGACCCAGTACTTC. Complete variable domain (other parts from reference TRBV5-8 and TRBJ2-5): EAGVTQSPTHLIKTRGQQATLRCSPISGHTSVYWYQQALGLGLQFLLWYDEGEERNRGNFPPRFSGRQFPNYSSELNVNALELEDSALYLCASSPRWGQETQYFGPGTRLLVL.

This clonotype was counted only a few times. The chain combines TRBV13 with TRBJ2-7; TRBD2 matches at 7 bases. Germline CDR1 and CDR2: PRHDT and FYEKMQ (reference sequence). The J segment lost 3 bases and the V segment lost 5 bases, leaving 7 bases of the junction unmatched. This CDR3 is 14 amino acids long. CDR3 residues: CASSLRESYYEQYF. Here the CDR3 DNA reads TGTGCCAGCAGCCTGCGGGAGTCTTACTACGAGCAGTACTTC.

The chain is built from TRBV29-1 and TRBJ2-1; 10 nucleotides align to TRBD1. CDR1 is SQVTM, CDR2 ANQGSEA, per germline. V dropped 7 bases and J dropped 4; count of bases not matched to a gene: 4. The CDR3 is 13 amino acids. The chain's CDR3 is CSGQGASYNEQFF. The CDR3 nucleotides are TGCAGCGGACAGGGGGCAAGTTACAATGAGCAGTTCTTC.

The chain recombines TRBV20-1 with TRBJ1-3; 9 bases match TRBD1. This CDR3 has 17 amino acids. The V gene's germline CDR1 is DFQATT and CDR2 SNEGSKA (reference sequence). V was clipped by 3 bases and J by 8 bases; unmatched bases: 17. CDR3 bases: TGCAGTGCTAGGTTCGGGACAGGGCAAAAACTACAGGACACCATATATTTT. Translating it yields CSARFGTGQKLQDTIYF.

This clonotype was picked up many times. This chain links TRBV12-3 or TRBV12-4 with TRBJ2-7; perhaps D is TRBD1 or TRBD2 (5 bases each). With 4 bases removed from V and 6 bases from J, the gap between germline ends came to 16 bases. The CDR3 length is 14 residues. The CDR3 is CASSSRVGAREQYF. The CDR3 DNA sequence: TGTGCCAGCAGTTCCCGGGTCGGGGCGCGCGAGCAGTACTTC.

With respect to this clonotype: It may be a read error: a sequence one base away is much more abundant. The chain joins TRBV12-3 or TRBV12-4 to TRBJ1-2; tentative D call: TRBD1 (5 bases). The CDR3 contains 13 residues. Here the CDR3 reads CASSLFVGDGYIF. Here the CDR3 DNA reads TGTGCCAGCAGTTTATTTGTGGGGGACGGCTACATCTTC.

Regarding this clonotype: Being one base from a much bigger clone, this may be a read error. In DNA form, the CDR3 reads TGTGCCAGCCCGCCTCGACAGGGTGGGAGCTCCTACGAGCAGTACTTC. Amino acid sequence: CASPPRQGGSSYEQYF. V is TRBV18 and J is TRBJ2-7; 7 bases align to TRBD1. V was clipped by 8 bases and J by 0 bases; unmatched bases: 13. Germline V gene lookup returns CDR1 KGHSH and CDR2 LQKENI. The CDR3 sequence is 16 residues long.

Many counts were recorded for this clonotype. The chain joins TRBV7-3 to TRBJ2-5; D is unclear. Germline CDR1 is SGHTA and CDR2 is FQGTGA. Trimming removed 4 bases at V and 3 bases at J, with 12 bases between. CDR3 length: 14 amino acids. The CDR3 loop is CASSWKGLEETQYF. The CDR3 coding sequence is TGTGCCAGCAGCTGGAAGGGCTTGGAAGAGACCCAGTACTTC.

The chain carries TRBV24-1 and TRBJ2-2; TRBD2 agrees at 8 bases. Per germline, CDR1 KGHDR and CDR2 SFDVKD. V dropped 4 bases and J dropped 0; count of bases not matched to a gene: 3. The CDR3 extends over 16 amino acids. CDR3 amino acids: CATSDALAANTGELFF. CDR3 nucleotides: TGTGCCACCAGTGACGCACTAGCGGCGAACACCGGGGAGCTGTTTTTT.

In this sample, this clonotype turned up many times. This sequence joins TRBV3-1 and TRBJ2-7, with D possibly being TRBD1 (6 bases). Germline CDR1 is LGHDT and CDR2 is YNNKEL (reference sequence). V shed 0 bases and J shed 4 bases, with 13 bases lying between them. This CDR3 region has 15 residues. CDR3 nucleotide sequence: TGTGCCAGCAGCCAAGAGGCGGGTAGGGGGTACGAGCAGTACTTC. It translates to CASSQEAGRGYEQYF.

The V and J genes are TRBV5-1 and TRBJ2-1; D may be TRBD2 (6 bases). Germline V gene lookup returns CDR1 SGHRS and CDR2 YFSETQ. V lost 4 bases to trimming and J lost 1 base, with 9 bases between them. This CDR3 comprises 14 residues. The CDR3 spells CASSQGLSYNEQFF. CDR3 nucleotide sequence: TGCGCCAGCAGCCAGGGACTTTCCTACAATGAGCAGTTCTTC.

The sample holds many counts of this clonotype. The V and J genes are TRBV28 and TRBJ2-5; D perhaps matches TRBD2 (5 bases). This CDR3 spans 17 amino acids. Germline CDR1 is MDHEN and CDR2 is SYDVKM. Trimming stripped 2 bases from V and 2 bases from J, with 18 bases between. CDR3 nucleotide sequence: TGTGCCAGCAGTTTACCCTTCTACGCGGGCTCACAAGAGACCCAGTACTTC. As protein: CASSLPFYAGSQETQYF. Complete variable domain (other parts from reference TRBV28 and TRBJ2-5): DVKVTQSSRYLVKRTGEKVFLECVQDMDHENMFWYRQDPGLGLRLIYFSYDVKMKEKGDIPEGYSVSREKKERFSLILESASTNQTSMYLCASSLPFYAGSQETQYFGPGTRLLVL.

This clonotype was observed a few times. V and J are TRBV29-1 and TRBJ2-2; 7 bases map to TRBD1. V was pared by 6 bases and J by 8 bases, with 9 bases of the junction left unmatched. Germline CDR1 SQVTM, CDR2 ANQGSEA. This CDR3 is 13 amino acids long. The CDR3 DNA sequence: TGCAGCGTGACCTCAAACAGGGGTGGGGAGCTGTTTTTT. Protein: CSVTSNRGGELFF.